Listed below are T cell receptor beta chains from one sample, sequenced in a study of neurological immune-mediated disorders. TCRdb re-derived calls from the 5' RACE reads in MiXCR, one entry per CDR3 protein. The data show around 130,000 distinct CDR3 sequences, about 3.2% seen once. The sequencing input was PBMCs. These receptors were obtained from a woman in her 30s with multiple sclerosis. The CDR3 runs from the conserved cysteine through the conserved F or W. The D gene is left open where the match is weak.

v_call	j_call	d_call	cdr3_aa
TRBV20-1	TRBJ2-7	NA	CSARDPSTYEQYF
TRBV29-1	TRBJ2-3	TRBD2	CSVDLAGGLADTQYF
TRBV25-1	TRBJ1-4	NA	CATSPTRPINEKLFF
TRBV6-6	TRBJ2-5	TRBD2	CASSYSASGRAGETQYF
TRBV5-1	TRBJ1-1	NA	CASSLAGQEGWTEAFF
TRBV6-2/TRBV6-3	TRBJ2-1	NA	CASSYLRDRSYNEQFF
TRBV19	TRBJ2-1	TRBD1	CASSKGAGVNEQFF
TRBV7-6	TRBJ1-5	NA	CASSLAGGEYNQPQHF
TRBV7-2	TRBJ2-5	NA	CASSSPLLTWEETQYF
TRBV30	TRBJ2-1	TRBD2	CAWSGTSSNEQFF
TRBV6-5	TRBJ1-1	TRBD1	CASSSDRVANTEAFF
TRBV12-3/TRBV12-4	TRBJ2-3	NA	CASTRTDTDTQYF
TRBV18	TRBJ2-6	TRBD1	CASSPAGTGTGANVLTF
TRBV7-2	TRBJ2-7	TRBD2	CASRLAGGSYEQYF
TRBV25-1	TRBJ2-1	TRBD2	CASSENWGAGERIGEQFF
TRBV20-1	TRBJ2-3	TRBD2	CSALSPSGGDTQYF
TRBV12-3/TRBV12-4	TRBJ2-7	NA	CASSLAGVLAEQYF
TRBV20-1	TRBJ2-1	TRBD2	CSATEITSGSIHEQFF
TRBV12-3/TRBV12-4	TRBJ1-6	NA	CASSFRDGSPLHF
TRBV29-1	TRBJ2-1	NA	CSVTIYRPSSYNEQFF
TRBV20-1	TRBJ2-1	TRBD2	CSARGLAALTEQFF
TRBV12-3/TRBV12-4	TRBJ2-7	TRBD1	CASSFGGQGSYEQYF
TRBV5-1	TRBJ2-1	NA	CASSFPRGSNNEQFF
TRBV20-1	TRBJ1-4	NA	CSARDEGLGEKLFF
TRBV7-2	TRBJ2-7	TRBD2	CASSLERLAGTYEQYF
TRBV20-1	TRBJ1-4	NA	CSARTVTEKLFF
TRBV20-1	TRBJ1-1	NA	CSARDQGRRNTEAFF
TRBV10-3	TRBJ2-1	NA	CAIRKGRTPGNEQFF
TRBV5-4	TRBJ2-3	TRBD2	CASSIPLAGGTDTQYF
TRBV7-2	TRBJ1-2	TRBD1	CASSLAVAGTGDPYGYTF
TRBV6-5	TRBJ1-3	NA	CASSYLLSGEDGNTIYF
TRBV24-1	TRBJ2-3	NA	CATSDYRTDTQYF
TRBV5-1	TRBJ2-7	NA	CASSFEGGGYEQYF
TRBV9	TRBJ1-2	NA	CASSVGLGSVTTF
TRBV12-3/TRBV12-4	TRBJ1-5	NA	CASSVRGLNQPQHF
TRBV11-2	TRBJ1-1	NA	CASSHLQGFGAFF
TRBV12-3/TRBV12-4	TRBJ1-5	NA	CASQGLAQPQHF
TRBV20-1	TRBJ2-7	NA	CSAGNTGYEQYF
TRBV10-2	TRBJ1-4	TRBD1	CASSEWTGGLDGEKLFF
TRBV20-1	TRBJ2-7	NA	CSASLTGRLYEQYF
TRBV12-3/TRBV12-4	TRBJ1-2	NA	CASSTGTGGYGYTF
TRBV4-1	TRBJ2-7	NA	CASSLSGNYEQYF
TRBV7-6	TRBJ2-1	TRBD1	CASSLAWDSPPVF
TRBV5-1	TRBJ2-7	TRBD1	CASRSTGISYEQYF
TRBV5-1	TRBJ2-1	TRBD2	CASSTLTSGGEQFF
TRBV5-1	TRBJ2-7	TRBD1	CASSFGDRVVTYEQYF